The sequence of this T cell receptor (beta chain) was determined in a study of T and B cells in COVID-19 patients. Study details: COVID-19 patients gave peripheral blood either during active infection or after recovery.

Multiplex PCR with BIOMED2 TRB-A/B primer pools amplified TRB rearrangements. TCRdb re-analysed the multiplex PCR reads in MiXCR, keeping a single row per CDR3 protein. This sample has around 21,000 distinct CDR3 sequences, with around 30% found just once. A note on this clonotype: One base away lies a much larger clone, so this may be a sequencing read error.

Blood genomic DNA input for TRB amplification was about 220-500 ng. The receptor was derived from a human donor who had recovered from COVID-19. The sample was blood.

CDR3 residues: CASSYSFDSYNEQYF. CDR3 sequence (DNA): TGTGCCAGCAGTTATAGTTTCGACTCCTACAATGAGCAGTACTTC. This chain uses TRBV6-5 with TRBJ2-7; D is unresolved. The CDR3 is 15 residues long. Germline-derived CDR1 and CDR2 are MNHEY and SVGAGI. Trimming stripped 3 bases from V and 7 bases from J, with 19 bases between.